A single sample is the source of the 27 T cell receptor beta chains below, sequenced in a study of cytomegalovirus exposure and HLA in healthy donors. A multiplex PCR was run with 60 Vbeta primers and 13 Jbeta primers. The method was immunoSEQ multiplex PCR; TCRdb's version includes in-frame clones alone and lacks a portion of them. The sample records roughly 120,000 clones, roughly four fifths being singletons. Sequenced sample: PBMCs. These receptor sequences come from a woman between 18 and 30 years old in good health and CMV-seronegative.

The chain couples TRBV11-2 to TRBJ2-5, with 7 positions matching TRBD2. V gave up 11 bases and J gave up 5 bases; unmatched junction bases: 11. Germline values: CDR1 SGHAT, CDR2 FQNNGV. This CDR3 has 13 amino acids. CDR3 amino acids: CAGRGLVEETQYF. In DNA form, the CDR3 reads TGTGCCGGAAGAGGACTAGTCGAGGAGACCCAGTACTTC.

Comment on this clone: Different DNA sequences within this sample yield the same CDR3. This sequence joins TRBV29-1 and TRBJ1-5; D might be TRBD1 (5 bases). This CDR3 is built from 12 residues. V dropped 4 bases and J dropped 7 bases, with 11 bases sitting between them. Germline V gene lookup returns CDR1 SQVTM and CDR2 ANQGSEA. This CDR3 is CSVGGGGQPQHF. Here the CDR3 DNA reads TGCAGCGTTGGGGGGGGTGGCCAGCCCCAGCATTTT. The full variable domain, with the rest looked up from reference TRBV29-1 and TRBJ1-5, is SAVISQKPSRDICQRGTSLTIQCQVDSQVTMMFWYRQQPGQSLTLIATANQGSEATYESGFVIDKFPISRPNLTFSTLTVSNMSPEDSSIYLCSVGGGGQPQHFGDGTRLSIL.

V usage is TRBV10-1 and J usage is TRBJ2-5; 8 nucleotides align to TRBD1. V lost 2 bases to trimming and J lost 4 bases; unmatched junction nucleotides: 6. This CDR3 comprises 15 residues. CDR1 WNHNN and CDR2 SYGVQD come from the germline V gene (reference sequence). CDR3 DNA: TGCGCCAGCAGTGAGGCAGGGGGCTCGGGAGAGACCCAGTACTTC. The encoded protein is CASSEAGGSGETQYF.

CDR3 residues: CASSLRVAGDTQYF. The CDR3 DNA sequence: TGTGCCAGCAGCTTAAGAGTGGCGGGGGATACGCAGTATTTT. The rearrangement uses TRBV7-3 and TRBJ2-3; D perhaps matches TRBD2 (6 bases). Trimming pared 1 base from V and 6 bases from J, leaving 11 bases between. Germline V gives CDR1 SGHTA, CDR2 FQGTGA. The CDR3 is 14 amino acids.

The V gene is TRBV5-1, the J gene TRBJ1-6; TRBD1 is a possible D gene (5 bases). The germline gives CDR1 SGHRS, CDR2 YFSETQ. This CDR3 region has 15 residues. V lost 5 bases, J lost 10 bases, and 19 bases lay in between. Written as DNA, the CDR3 is TGCGCCAGCAGAAAGGCGGGAGGGGATAGCTCACCCCTCCACTTT. Translated: CASRKAGGDSSPLHF.

CDR3: CASSPGLLLGASNTEAFF. As DNA, the CDR3 is TGTGCCAGCTCCCCTGGACTGTTATTGGGGGCCTCGAACACTGAAGCTTTCTTT. The V and J genes are TRBV18 and TRBJ1-1; D possibly corresponds to TRBD1 (6 bases). CDR3 length equals 18 residues. The germline V gene encodes CDR1 KGHSH and CDR2 LQKENI. The ends were cut back, 6 bases at V and 1 base at J, with 24 bases in the middle.

The count of this clone is one. DNA of the CDR3: TGTGCCAGCAGCTTAGCCTTGGGGACTTTTTTCTCCTACAATGAGCAGTTCTTC. It yields the protein CASSLALGTFFSYNEQFF. V is TRBV7-9 and J is TRBJ2-1; D is perhaps TRBD2 (6 bases). Trimming left V 0 bases short and J 0 bases short, with 15 bases between. The CDR3 is 18 amino acids. The germline V gene has CDR1 SEHNR and CDR2 FQNEAQ (reference sequence).

This rearrangement joins TRBV6-1 to TRBJ2-7; a possible D gene is TRBD1 (6 bases). Germline CDR1 reads MNHNS; CDR2 reads SASEGT. This CDR3 has 15 residues. V was clipped by 6 bases and J by 2 bases, with 17 bases between them. CDR3: CASRSSRDIAYEQYF. CDR3 coding DNA: TGTGCCAGCAGGTCCAGCCGGGACATCGCCTACGAGCAGTACTTC.

The chain recombines TRBV5-6 with TRBJ1-6, with 7 nucleotides matching TRBD1. The CDR3 sequence is 15 residues long. Per the germline V gene, CDR1 is SGHDT and CDR2 is YYEEEE. Trimming cost V 4 bases and J 7 bases; bases outside gene matches: 8. CDR3 amino acids: CASSPKTGYNSPLHF. CDR3 in DNA: TGTGCCAGCAGCCCGAAGACAGGGTACAATTCACCCCTCCACTTT.

The rearrangement joins TRBV6-4 to TRBJ2-1, with a possible D match to TRBD2 (7 bases). With 4 bases removed from V and 3 bases from J, the gap between germline ends came to 10 bases. This CDR3 has 14 residues. Per germline, CDR1 MRHNA and CDR2 SNTAGT. CDR3 residues: CASSVGGDYNEQFF. DNA of the CDR3: TGTGCCAGCAGTGTAGGGGGGGACTACAATGAGCAGTTCTTC.

This chain links TRBV7-2 with TRBJ2-5; D gene ambiguous. Between the trimmed V and J ends, which lost 1 base and 2 bases, there was a span of 5 bases. There are 13 residues in the CDR3. Per the germline V gene, CDR1 is SGHTA and CDR2 is FQGNSA. The CDR3 sequence: CASSLGAQETQYF. The DNA for the CDR3 is TGTGCCAGCAGCTTAGGGGCACAAGAGACCCAGTACTTC.

This clone has more than one count but fewer than ten. The chain employs TRBV7-9 and TRBJ1-2; unclear D gene. This CDR3 is built from 14 residues. V gave up 1 base and J gave up 3 bases, with 9 bases separating them. The germline gives CDR1 SEHNR, CDR2 FQNEAQ (reference sequence). The CDR3 protein is CASSLVRSDYGYTF. The CDR3 region has the DNA TGTGCCAGCAGCTTAGTGCGCAGCGACTATGGCTACACCTTC.

The V and J genes are TRBV6-1 and TRBJ1-5, with D uncertain. There are 15 residues in the CDR3. The V and J ends lost 5 bases and 0 bases respectively, with 11 bases between them. Germline assignment: CDR1 MNHNS and CDR2 SASEGT. The CDR3 bases are TGTGCCAGCAGTTTCACAGAGTATAGCAATCAGCCCCAGCATTTT. It translates to CASSFTEYSNQPQHF.

In DNA form, the CDR3 reads TGTGCCAGCAGCCAGCGAGGGCAAGGATATGGCTACACCTTC. It translates to CASSQRGQGYGYTF. The gene calls are TRBV7-8 and TRBJ1-2; D is undetermined. V was trimmed by 5 bases and J by 5 bases, leaving 15 bases between them. Germline CDR1 SGHVS, CDR2 FQNEAQ. The CDR3 runs 14 residues.

This clone was detected a few times. V is TRBV28 and J is TRBJ1-2; D gene unclear. Germline CDR1 MDHEN, CDR2 SYDVKM. V lost 2 bases, J lost 13 bases, and 17 bases lay in between. This CDR3 region has 13 residues. The CDR3 region is CASSLAIKGGSTF. The CDR3 DNA is TGTGCCAGCAGTTTAGCGATTAAAGGAGGTTCCACCTTC.

With respect to this clone: The junction departs from germline at one end; a sequencing error may be responsible. The chain carries TRBV2 and TRBJ1-6; 7 bases align to TRBD1. The CDR3 consists of 10 residues. CDR1 is SNHLY, CDR2 FYNNEI, per germline. The CDR3 DNA reads as TGTGCCAGCAGCGACGGGACAGTGAACTTT. It specifies CASSDGTVNF.

In its sample, this clone was seen a few times. The chain carries TRBV11-2 and TRBJ1-1, with D possibly matching TRBD1 (6 bases). V was shortened by 2 bases and J by 5 bases, with 12 bases between the two germline ends. The germline V gene encodes CDR1 SGHAT and CDR2 FQNNGV. The CDR3 extends over 14 amino acids. The CDR3 DNA follows: TGTGCCAGCAGCTTACAGGGGCTCCCGACTGAAGCTTTCTTT. Translation gives CASSLQGLPTEAFF.

The rearrangement links TRBV7-9 to TRBJ1-1; 9 bases are a match to TRBD1. Germline V gene lookup returns CDR1 SEHNR and CDR2 FQNEAQ (reference sequence). Trimming at V came to 5 bases and at J to 11 bases, leaving 9 bases not matched to a gene. The CDR3 extends over 13 amino acids. The DNA of the CDR3 is TGTGCCAGCAGCCTACCTGGGGACAGGGTGGCTTTCTTT. Encoded protein: CASSLPGDRVAFF.

This clone was seen just once. This chain uses TRBV7-9 with TRBJ1-4, with TRBD1 matching over 8 bases. After removal of 5 bases from V and 2 bases from J, the junction contained 7 bases not matched to a gene. Germline V gives CDR1 SEHNR, CDR2 FQNEAQ (reference sequence). This CDR3 region has 16 residues. CDR3 amino acids: CASSQGAQVTNEKLFF. DNA of the CDR3: TGTGCCAGCAGCCAGGGGGCTCAGGTGACTAATGAAAAACTGTTTTTT.

There are a few counts of this clone. CDR3 sequence (DNA): TGTGCCAGCAGCCGGGACAGACTGTATGGCTACACCTTC. Residues: CASSRDRLYGYTF. The rearrangement uses TRBV14 and TRBJ1-2; 7 nucleotides line up with TRBD1. The junction had 4 bases not matched to a gene; V was cut back by 4 bases and J by 5 bases. The CDR3 sequence is 13 residues long. Germline CDR1 reads SGHDN; CDR2 reads FVKESK. The full variable domain, in which reference TRBV14 and TRBJ1-2 provide the parts outside the CDR3, is EAGVTQFPSHSVIEKGQTVTLRCDPISGHDNLYWYRRVMGKEIKFLLHFVKESKQDESGMPNNRFLAERTGGTYSTLKVQPAELEDSGVYFCASSRDRLYGYTFGSGTRLTVV.

V is TRBV5-1 and J is TRBJ1-1; TRBD1 matches at 10 bases. CDR3 size: 14 residues. The trim removed 3 bases at V and 2 bases at J, leaving 1 base unmatched. CDR1 and CDR2 (germline): SGHRS, YFSETQ. The CDR3 DNA reads TGCGCCAGCAGCTGGGACAGGGGTAACACTGAAGCTTTCTTT. It translates to CASSWDRGNTEAFF.

The chain couples TRBV19 to TRBJ1-1; the match to TRBD1 covers 8 bases. This CDR3 spans 13 amino acids. With 8 bases clipped from V and 5 bases from J, the junction kept 7 bases outside the gene matches. The germline V gene encodes CDR1 LNHDA and CDR2 SQIVND (reference sequence). The CDR3 DNA reads as TGTGCCAGTCACAATAGGACAGGGACTGAAGCTTTCTTT. Amino acids: CASHNRTGTEAFF. The variable domain in full, completed from reference TRBV19 and TRBJ1-1, reads DGGITQSPKYLFRKEGQNVTLSCEQNLNHDAMYWYRQDPGQGLRLIYYSQIVNDFQKGDIAEGYSVSREKKESFPLTVTSAQKNPTAFYLCASHNRTGTEAFFGQGTRLTVV.

The chain is built from TRBV29-1 and TRBJ2-5; D perhaps matches TRBD2 (6 bases). There are 14 residues in the CDR3. The germline gives CDR1 SQVTM, CDR2 ANQGSEA. The V end was cut by 8 bases, the J end by 2 bases, with 18 bases between. The CDR3 loop is CSLWGEAGQETQYF. The CDR3 DNA follows: TGCAGCCTATGGGGGGAGGCAGGACAAGAGACCCAGTACTTC.

The chain recombines TRBV4-3 with TRBJ1-2; 8 positions agree with TRBD1. Germline-derived CDR1 and CDR2 are LGHNA and YSLEER. The CDR3 is 17 residues long. V dropped 0 bases and J dropped 8; count of bases not matched to a gene: 14. This CDR3 is CASSQDRGQGARGGYTF. CDR3 bases: TGCGCCAGCAGCCAAGATAGAGGGCAGGGGGCAAGAGGAGGCTACACCTTC.

J is TRBJ1-6 and V is TRBV11-2; no clear D gene. Trimming stripped 3 bases from V and 8 bases from J, with 11 bases between. The CDR3 totals 14 residues. CDR1 is SGHAT and CDR2 is FQNNGV in the germline V gene. DNA for the CDR3: TGTGCCAGCAGCTTCTCAGTCGGGGATTCACCCCTCCACTTT. Amino acids: CASSFSVGDSPLHF.

The chain links TRBV7-2 to TRBJ1-6; 7 nucleotides align to TRBD1. The CDR3 covers 14 residues. Per the germline V gene, CDR1 is SGHTA and CDR2 is FQGNSA. V lost 5 bases to trimming and J lost 9 bases; unmatched junction nucleotides: 7. CDR3: CASSGRGRGSPLHF. In nucleotides, the CDR3 is TGTGCCAGCAGCGGAAGGGGGCGAGGTTCACCCCTCCACTTT.

Only one count was recorded for this clone. The chain joins TRBV5-1 to TRBJ1-2; 8 nucleotides line up with TRBD1. J lost 6 bases, V lost 4 bases, and 11 bases had no gene match. Looked up from germline, CDR1 is SGHRS and CDR2 is YFSETQ. The CDR3 consists of 15 residues. The CDR3 loop reads CASSVDRGARDGYTF. The CDR3 nucleotides are TGCGCCAGCAGCGTAGACAGGGGTGCTCGGGATGGCTACACCTTC.